Detailed here is one TCR beta chain. Per germline, CDR1 SGHRS and CDR2 YFSETQ. The CDR3 has 18 amino acids. V lost 6 bases to trimming and J lost 0 bases; unmatched junction nucleotides: 10. These data belong to a study of blood T cell repertoires in COVID-19. Study in general: Sites in the United States, Italy and Spain provided acute and convalescent COVID-19 samples. T cells, B-cell-depleted T cells, or PBMCs supplied cDNA or gDNA.

Authors' methods: Using reference gene primer amplification, nucleated cell counts were estimated. The table came from immunoSEQ multiplex PCR; TCRdb's copy has only in-frame clones and leaves some out. D and trimming come from the DNA, and the V and J calls and clone size come from that table. This sample has about 21,000 clones, with around 89% found just once. This rearrangement joins TRBV5-1 to TRBJ2-1, with 12 bases matching TRBD2. Sequenced input: peripheral blood. The sequence was obtained from a man in his sixties or seventies with active COVID-19. In DNA, the CDR3 is TGCGCCAGCAACCCTCTAGCGGGAGGGCCGGGCTCCTACAATGAGCAGTTCTTC. Protein: CASNPLAGGPGSYNEQFF.